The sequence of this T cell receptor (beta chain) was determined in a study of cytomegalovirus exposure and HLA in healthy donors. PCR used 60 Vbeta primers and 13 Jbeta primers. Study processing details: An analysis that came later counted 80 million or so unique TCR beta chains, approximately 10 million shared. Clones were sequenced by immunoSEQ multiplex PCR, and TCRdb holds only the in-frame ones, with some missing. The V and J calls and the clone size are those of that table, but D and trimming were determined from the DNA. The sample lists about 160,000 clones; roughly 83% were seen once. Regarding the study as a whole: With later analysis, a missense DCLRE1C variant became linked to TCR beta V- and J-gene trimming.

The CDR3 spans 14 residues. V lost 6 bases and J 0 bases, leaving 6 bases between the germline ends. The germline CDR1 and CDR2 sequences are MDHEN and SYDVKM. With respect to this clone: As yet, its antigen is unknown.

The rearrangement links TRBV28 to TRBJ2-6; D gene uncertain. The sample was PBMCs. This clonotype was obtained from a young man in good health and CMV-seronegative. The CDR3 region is CASSPVSGANVLTF. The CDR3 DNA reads TGTGCCAGCAGCCCCGTCTCTGGGGCCAACGTCCTGACTTTC. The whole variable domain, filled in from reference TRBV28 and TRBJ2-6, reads DVKVTQSSRYLVKRTGEKVFLECVQDMDHENMFWYRQDPGLGLRLIYFSYDVKMKEKGDIPEGYSVSREKKERFSLILESASTNQTSMYLCASSPVSGANVLTFGAGSRLTVL.